Listed below are T cell receptor beta chains from one sample, sequenced in a study of T cells in Graves' hyperthyroidism and ophthalmopathy. TCRdb redid the calling of the multiplex PCR reads with MiXCR, one entry per CDR3 protein. The sample holds around 610,000 distinct CDR3 sequences, approximately 14% seen once. The sample consisted of blood. All receptors come from a woman in her 40s with Graves' ophthalmopathy. Both conserved end residues are part of each CDR3. Each record gives: J gene, CDR3 length, V gene, D gene, clone size, CDR3 DNA, CDR3 protein. A D gene is named only where the DNA matches it firmly. Where a row states a size, it is once, few, many or the class of an expanded clone; other rows omit it.

j_gene: TRBJ2-7; len: 15; v_gene: TRBV6-1; d_gene: TRBD1; abundance: many; CDR3nt: TGTGCCAGCAGTGAGATGGGACAGGGAAGTGACGAGCAGTACTTC; CDR3aa: CASSEMGQGSDEQYF
j_gene: TRBJ2-7; len: 17; v_gene: TRBV6-2/TRBV6-3; d_gene: TRBD2; abundance: many; CDR3nt: TGTGCCAGCAGTTACCGGGCTAGCGGGACAATTGGCTACGAGCAGTACTTC; CDR3aa: CASSYRASGTIGYEQYF
j_gene: TRBJ2-6; len: 19; v_gene: TRBV11-1; d_gene: NA; abundance: NA; CDR3nt: TGTGCCAGCAGCCCCCGGCGAGACAGAGGCCTCTCTGGGGCCAACGTCCTGACTTTC; CDR3aa: CASSPRRDRGLSGANVLTF
j_gene: TRBJ2-7; len: 16; v_gene: TRBV15; d_gene: TRBD1; abundance: few; CDR3nt: TGTGCCACCAGCAGAGACCTAGGGACAGGCGCCTACGAGCAGTACTTC; CDR3aa: CATSRDLGTGAYEQYF
j_gene: TRBJ2-7; len: 15; v_gene: TRBV6-1; d_gene: TRBD1; abundance: many; CDR3nt: TGTGCCAGCAGTCGGCAACAGGGGGCGAGCTACGAGCAGTACTTC; CDR3aa: CASSRQQGASYEQYF
j_gene: TRBJ1-5; len: 14; v_gene: TRBV12-3/TRBV12-4; d_gene: NA; abundance: many; CDR3nt: TGTGCCACAAGGGGACTGGATAGCAATCAGCCCCAGCATTTT; CDR3aa: CATRGLDSNQPQHF
j_gene: TRBJ2-3; len: 16; v_gene: TRBV20-1; d_gene: NA; abundance: many; CDR3nt: TGCAGTGCTAGAGGGCGAGGACTCCCGAGCACAGATACGCAGTATTTT; CDR3aa: CSARGRGLPSTDTQYF
j_gene: TRBJ2-7; len: 13; v_gene: TRBV18; d_gene: NA; abundance: NA; CDR3nt: TGTGCCAGCTCACCACCGTCCTTCTACGAGCAGTACTTC; CDR3aa: CASSPPSFYEQYF
j_gene: TRBJ2-7; len: 16; v_gene: TRBV4-1; d_gene: NA; abundance: few; CDR3nt: TGCGCCAGCAGCCTCCCCGGGGCGGTTAGCTCCTACGAGCAGTACTTC; CDR3aa: CASSLPGAVSSYEQYF
j_gene: TRBJ2-5; len: 14; v_gene: TRBV29-1; d_gene: TRBD2; abundance: many; CDR3nt: TGCAGCGTTGAGTTAGCGGGAGGGCGAGAGACCCAGTACTTC; CDR3aa: CSVELAGGRETQYF
j_gene: TRBJ2-7; len: 13; v_gene: TRBV28; d_gene: NA; abundance: NA; CDR3nt: TGTGCCAGCAGTTCACAGTCCCACTACGAGCAGTACTTC; CDR3aa: CASSSQSHYEQYF
j_gene: TRBJ2-7; len: 13; v_gene: TRBV6-5; d_gene: NA; abundance: many; CDR3nt: TGTGCCAGCAGGCACAGCAATACCTACGAGCAGTACTTC; CDR3aa: CASRHSNTYEQYF
j_gene: TRBJ1-1; len: 14; v_gene: TRBV12-5; d_gene: TRBD1; abundance: many; CDR3nt: TGTGCTAGCGAGCAGGGGGGGCTGAACACTGAAGCTTTCTTT; CDR3aa: CASEQGGLNTEAFF
j_gene: TRBJ2-5; len: 15; v_gene: TRBV20-1; d_gene: NA; abundance: many; CDR3nt: TGCAGTGCTAGAGGGTCGGCTACGAGCTGGGAGACCCAGTACTTC; CDR3aa: CSARGSATSWETQYF
j_gene: TRBJ2-7; len: 14; v_gene: TRBV6-2/TRBV6-3; d_gene: TRBD2; abundance: many; CDR3nt: TGTGCCAGCAGTCTAGCGGGAGATTGGAGAGAGCAGTACTTC; CDR3aa: CASSLAGDWREQYF
j_gene: TRBJ1-1; len: 15; v_gene: TRBV20-1; d_gene: NA; abundance: many; CDR3nt: TGCAGTGCTAGTGGGGGCTTGGTAGGAGGGACTGAAGCTTTCTTT; CDR3aa: CSASGGLVGGTEAFF
j_gene: TRBJ2-5; len: 14; v_gene: TRBV12-3/TRBV12-4; d_gene: NA; abundance: few; CDR3nt: TGTGCCAGCAGTCAGCAGGGGAGCGAAGAGACCCAGTACTTC; CDR3aa: CASSQQGSEETQYF
j_gene: TRBJ2-7; len: 13; v_gene: TRBV30; d_gene: TRBD1; abundance: few; CDR3nt: TGTGCCTGGAGGGGGACAGGGGGCTACGAGCAGTACTTC; CDR3aa: CAWRGTGGYEQYF
j_gene: TRBJ2-7; len: 16; v_gene: TRBV6-1; d_gene: TRBD2; abundance: few; CDR3nt: TGTGCCAGCAGTCGCCTGGGACTAGCGGGAGGGTGCGAGCAGTACTTC; CDR3aa: CASSRLGLAGGCEQYF
j_gene: TRBJ2-7; len: 14; v_gene: TRBV6-5; d_gene: NA; abundance: many; CDR3nt: TGTGCCAGCAGTTACGGGGACGTATCCTACGAGCAGTACTTC; CDR3aa: CASSYGDVSYEQYF
j_gene: TRBJ2-2; len: 13; v_gene: TRBV12-3/TRBV12-4; d_gene: TRBD2; abundance: many; CDR3nt: TGTGCCAGCACTCCACGGGAGGCCGGGGAGCTGTTTTTT; CDR3aa: CASTPREAGELFF
j_gene: TRBJ2-2; len: 12; v_gene: TRBV7-2; d_gene: NA; abundance: few; CDR3nt: TGTGCCAGGCGGGGGAACACCGGGGAGCTGTTTTTT; CDR3aa: CARRGNTGELFF
j_gene: TRBJ1-2; len: 13; v_gene: TRBV6-5; d_gene: NA; abundance: many; CDR3nt: TGTGCCAGCAGTTACTCCCAGGGAGGAGGCTACACCTTC; CDR3aa: CASSYSQGGGYTF
j_gene: TRBJ2-7; len: 18; v_gene: TRBV7-8; d_gene: TRBD2; abundance: NA; CDR3nt: TGTGCCAGCAGCTTAATGCCCGGACTAGCGGAGATCCACTACGAGCAGTACTTC; CDR3aa: CASSLMPGLAEIHYEQYF
j_gene: TRBJ2-7; len: 14; v_gene: TRBV5-6; d_gene: NA; abundance: many; CDR3nt: TGTGCCAGCAGCTTCGGGTCAGTCGCCTACGAGCAGTACTTC; CDR3aa: CASSFGSVAYEQYF
j_gene: TRBJ2-7; len: 15; v_gene: TRBV27; d_gene: TRBD2; abundance: many; CDR3nt: TGTGCCAGCAGCAACCGACTAGCGGGAGGGTACGAGCAGTACTTC; CDR3aa: CASSNRLAGGYEQYF
j_gene: TRBJ1-1; len: 14; v_gene: TRBV27; d_gene: TRBD1; abundance: many; CDR3nt: TGTGCCAGCAGTTTCTGGGGGACAGACACTGAAGCTTTCTTT; CDR3aa: CASSFWGTDTEAFF
j_gene: TRBJ1-1; len: 16; v_gene: TRBV3-1; d_gene: NA; abundance: once; CDR3nt: TGTGCCAGCAGCCAAGTTGGAGGGCCCGGGAACACTGAAGCTTTCTTT; CDR3aa: CASSQVGGPGNTEAFF
j_gene: TRBJ1-1; len: 13; v_gene: TRBV4-1; d_gene: NA; abundance: NA; CDR3nt: TGCGCCAGCAGCGCGCAGGGGCTCACTGAAGCTTTCTTT; CDR3aa: CASSAQGLTEAFF
j_gene: TRBJ1-5; len: 14; v_gene: TRBV15; d_gene: NA; abundance: NA; CDR3nt: TGTGCCACCAGCAGGACACGGCTAAATCAGCCCCAGCATTTT; CDR3aa: CATSRTRLNQPQHF
j_gene: TRBJ2-2; len: 12; v_gene: TRBV28; d_gene: NA; abundance: NA; CDR3nt: TGTGCCAGCAGGAGAGCCACCGGGGAGCTGTTTTTT; CDR3aa: CASRRATGELFF
j_gene: TRBJ2-5; len: 12; v_gene: TRBV20-1; d_gene: NA; abundance: many; CDR3nt: TGCAGTGCTAGTTCTCCGGGGGAGAACCAGTACTTC; CDR3aa: CSASSPGENQYF
j_gene: TRBJ2-5; len: 13; v_gene: TRBV12-3/TRBV12-4; d_gene: TRBD1; abundance: many; CDR3nt: TGTGCCAGCGGGAAACAGGGGCAAGAGACCCAGTACTTC; CDR3aa: CASGKQGQETQYF
j_gene: TRBJ1-2; len: 15; v_gene: TRBV28; d_gene: NA; abundance: many; CDR3nt: TGTGCCAGCAGGAATGGGCCGCGAGCTAACTATGGCTACACCTTC; CDR3aa: CASRNGPRANYGYTF